This TCR beta chain was observed in a study of shared clonotypes between healthy human individuals. Points from the study as a whole: About 5% was the fraction of naive CD4 clonotypes found shared across a handful of donors. Among donors, clonotype sharing was expected to be affected by sequencing depth.

Details on this clone: Antigen unknown.

The authors distributed each subset's genomic DNA evenly over several immunoSEQ plates. Sequenced by immunoSEQ multiplex PCR; TCRdb stores in-frame clones only, minus some. The repertoire holds roughly 2.2 million clones, with about 90% as singletons. Germline CDR1 and CDR2: SGHNT and YYREEE (reference sequence). The junction had 11 bases not matched to a gene; V was cut back by 4 bases and J by 6 bases. The CDR3 has 16 amino acids. The sequenced sample consisted of naive CD4+ T cells from PBMCs. Described subset: CD45RA+ positively selected. The receptor was isolated from a man in his late teens or twenties in good health. Some clones in this sample may be carry-over from other donors' samples. This chain uses TRBV5-4 with TRBJ2-2; TRBD2 agrees at 8 bases. CDR3 protein: CASSQRAGVQPGELFF. The CDR3, as DNA: TGTGCCAGCAGCCAGAGAGCGGGAGTTCAGCCCGGGGAGCTGTTTTTT.